This TCR beta chain was captured in a study of T cells expressing NK-cell markers. TCRdb re-called the 5' RACE reads and shows each CDR3 protein once, DNA omitted. The ten most abundant clones cover approximately 17% of a sample with about 180,000 distinct CDR3 sequences. Per germline, CDR1 ENHRY and CDR2 SYGVKD. The CDR3 spans 14 residues. In regard to this clonotype: The antigen is not known.

Findings and caveats of the study: In about 6 donors, dominant CD3+CD56+NKG2C+ clonotypes ranked among the top 10 CD8+ clonotypes. These same clonotypes (in a few donors) also led the CD3+CD56-NKG2C+ fraction.

The receptor's source is a woman aged 18-70 years in good health. The sequenced material came from blood T cells: a sorted CD56 or NKG2C T cell subset, CD4+ or CD8+ T cells, or bulk PBMC T cells (not recorded which). The chain combines TRBV10-3 with TRBJ1-4. CDR3 loop: CATSPTDGNEKLFF.